Listed here are 28 T cell receptor beta chains from one sample, sequenced in a study of blood T cell repertoires in COVID-19 (dated by TCRdb to 2020 to 2022). The library was built by means of the immunoSEQ multiplex PCR assay. TCRdb provides this immuneACCESS table in a form limited to in-frame rearrangements. Some clones are lacking; in checked studies, under half of them reflect an unresolved V gene, and why the rest are absent is not known. This sample comprises about 160,000 clones, about four fifths of them detected only once. Of the sample, approximately 7.7% falls within the top ten clones. Material: peripheral blood. Every receptor here comes from a woman between 55 and 75 years old with COVID-19, enrolled during active disease.

The V gene is TRBV11-3, the J gene TRBJ2-5; 8 bases line up with TRBD1. In germline, CDR1 is SGHNT, CDR2 YENEEA. This CDR3 is 16 amino acids long. V was pared by 4 bases and J by 4 bases, with 11 bases of the junction left unmatched. CDR3 bases: TGTGCCAGCAGCTACTCCAGCCCGACAGGGGTAGAGACCCAGTACTTC. Translation: CASSYSSPTGVETQYF.

The chain recombines TRBV7-2 with TRBJ2-7, with TRBD2 matching over 8 bases. CDR3 length: 13 residues. Germline CDR1 reads SGHTA; CDR2 reads FQGNSA. V lost 4 bases to trimming and J lost 7 bases; unmatched junction nucleotides: 6. This CDR3 reads CASSSDRGGEQYF. In DNA form, the CDR3 reads TGTGCCAGCAGCTCGGACCGGGGGGGGGAGCAGTACTTC.

CDR3: CASSFRTGRNQPQHF. In DNA form, the CDR3 reads TGTGCCAGCAGTTTCCGGACAGGTCGCAATCAGCCCCAGCATTTT. The genes are TRBV28 and TRBJ1-5, with 7 positions matching TRBD1. The germline V gene encodes CDR1 MDHEN and CDR2 SYDVKM. V was clipped by 3 bases and J by 2 bases; unmatched bases: 4. This CDR3 has 15 amino acids. Combining the CDR3 with reference TRBV28 and TRBJ1-5 gives the whole variable domain DVKVTQSSRYLVKRTGEKVFLECVQDMDHENMFWYRQDPGLGLRLIYFSYDVKMKEKGDIPEGYSVSREKKERFSLILESASTNQTSMYLCASSFRTGRNQPQHFGDGTRLSIL.

CDR3 DNA: TGTGCCAGTAGTCCACAGGGACCTCGCCAAGAGACCCAGTACTTC. Translated, it gives CASSPQGPRQETQYF. The chain joins TRBV19 to TRBJ2-5; TRBD1 might be the D (6 bases). Trimming took 5 bases from V and 1 from J, leaving 14 bases between them. This CDR3 region has 15 residues. Germline V lookup: CDR1 LNHDA, CDR2 SQIVND (reference sequence).

V usage is TRBV6-2 or TRBV6-3 and J usage is TRBJ2-7; 7 bases match TRBD2. CDR1 is MNHEY, CDR2 SVGEGT, per germline. The J segment lost 0 bases and the V segment lost 5 bases, leaving 7 bases of the junction unmatched. The CDR3 totals 15 residues. The CDR3 loop reads CASSLLATLSYEQYF. DNA for the CDR3: TGTGCCAGCAGTCTACTAGCGACCCTCTCCTACGAGCAGTACTTC.

There are a few counts of this clone. The chain carries TRBV3-1 (or the pseudogene TRBV3-2) and TRBJ2-2, with TRBD2 matching over 7 bases. This CDR3 spans 17 amino acids. Per germline, CDR1 LGHDT and CDR2 YNNKEL (reference sequence). V lost 4 bases to trimming and J lost 5 bases; unmatched junction nucleotides: 13. CDR3 in amino acids: CASSPTGTTSGTGELFF. Here the CDR3 DNA reads TGTGCCAGCAGCCCGACCGGGACTACATCAGGAACCGGGGAGCTGTTTTTT.

The chain has TRBV12-3 or TRBV12-4 and TRBJ1-2; no clear D gene. CDR3 length equals 12 residues. Deletions cut 3 bases from V and 8 bases from J, with 10 bases between. CDR3 protein: CASSFRGGGYTF. DNA of the CDR3: TGTGCCAGCAGTTTTCGGGGAGGGGGCTACACCTTC.

The J gene is TRBJ1-5, the V gene TRBV27; TRBD1 matches at 8 bases. CDR1 is MNHEY, CDR2 SMNVEV, per germline (reference sequence). The length of the CDR3 is 14 residues. V dropped 5 bases and J dropped 4; count of bases not matched to a gene: 4. CDR3 DNA sequence: TGTGCCAGCAGTGACAGGGGAGTTAATCAGCCCCAGCATTTT. Translation gives CASSDRGVNQPQHF.

This clone was observed a few times. This chain links TRBV18 with TRBJ1-1, with D perhaps TRBD1 (6 bases). V lost 2 bases and J lost 0, with 16 bases in between. CDR3 length: 17 amino acids. Germline V gene data show CDR1 as KGHSH and CDR2 as LQKENI. CDR3 sequence: CASSPTGWEPMNTEAFF. CDR3 sequence (DNA): TGTGCCAGCTCACCAACAGGGTGGGAACCAATGAACACTGAAGCTTTCTTT. Variable domain in full (rest from reference TRBV18 and TRBJ1-1): NAGVMQNPRHLVRRRGQEARLRCSPMKGHSHVYWYRQLPEEGLKFMVYLQKENIIDESGMPKERFSAEFPKEGPSILRIQQVVRGDSAAYFCASSPTGWEPMNTEAFFGQGTRLTVV.

The V call is TRBV7-2, the J call TRBJ2-7; 14 bases agree with TRBD2. J was trimmed by 0 bases and V by 0 bases; bases with no gene match: 10. Germline V lookup: CDR1 SGHTA, CDR2 FQGNSA. There are 20 residues in the CDR3. The CDR3 coding sequence is TGTGCCAGCAGCTTAGCCGGGTGGGGACTAGCGGGAGCGTCCTCCTACGAGCAGTACTTC. Protein sequence: CASSLAGWGLAGASSYEQYF.

The rearrangement joins TRBV19 to TRBJ1-4, with D perhaps TRBD1 (5 bases). V gave up 6 bases and J gave up 5 bases, with 13 bases separating them. The length of the CDR3 is 14 residues. Looked up from germline, CDR1 is LNHDA and CDR2 is SQIVND (reference sequence). In DNA, the CDR3 is TGTGCCAGTAGCGCAGGGTGGGTAAATGAAAAACTGTTTTTT. Amino acid sequence: CASSAGWVNEKLFF. Variable domain in full (rest from reference TRBV19 and TRBJ1-4): DGGITQSPKYLFRKEGQNVTLSCEQNLNHDAMYWYRQDPGQGLRLIYYSQIVNDFQKGDIAEGYSVSREKKESFPLTVTSAQKNPTAFYLCASSAGWVNEKLFFGSGTQLSVL.

The J gene is TRBJ2-7, the V gene TRBV10-3; 7 bases align to TRBD2. Per germline, CDR1 ENHRY and CDR2 SYGVKD. The CDR3 spans 16 residues. J lost 2 bases, V lost 0 bases, and 7 bases had no gene match. DNA of the CDR3: TGTGCCATCAGTGAGTCAGGGGCGGGAGCAACCTACGAGCAGTACTTC. It encodes CAISESGAGATYEQYF.

This sequence joins TRBV29-1 and TRBJ1-6, with TRBD1 as a possible D gene (5 bases). The CDR3 has 13 residues. Trimming cost V 4 bases and J 7 bases, with 11 bases left between them. The germline gives CDR1 SQVTM, CDR2 ANQGSEA. The CDR3 protein is CSVAEGRNSPLHF. The DNA for the CDR3 is TGCAGCGTTGCAGAGGGGCGGAATTCACCCCTCCACTTT. The full variable domain, in which reference TRBV29-1 and TRBJ1-6 provide the parts outside the CDR3, is SAVISQKPSRDICQRGTSLTIQCQVDSQVTMMFWYRQQPGQSLTLIATANQGSEATYESGFVIDKFPISRPNLTFSTLTVSNMSPEDSSIYLCSVAEGRNSPLHFGNGTRLTVT.

The chain couples TRBV11-2 to TRBJ2-5; D gene unclear. Trimming removed 2 bases at V and 4 bases at J, with 17 bases between. Germline-derived CDR1 and CDR2 are SGHAT and FQNNGV. This CDR3 is built from 16 residues. As DNA, the CDR3 is TGTGCCAGCAGCTTACTCGGCCCCCAGGCAGGAGAGACCCAGTACTTC. Protein sequence: CASSLLGPQAGETQYF.

This chain uses TRBV18 with TRBJ1-1, with D possibly being TRBD1 (6 bases). There are 12 residues in the CDR3. Trimming cost V 4 bases and J 8 bases, with 11 bases left between them. Germline CDR1 is KGHSH and CDR2 is LQKENI. The chain's CDR3 is CASSLKQGEAFF. The CDR3 nucleotides are TGTGCCAGCTCACTAAAGCAGGGGGAAGCTTTCTTT. Full variable domain (missing parts from reference TRBV18 and TRBJ1-1): NAGVMQNPRHLVRRRGQEARLRCSPMKGHSHVYWYRQLPEEGLKFMVYLQKENIIDESGMPKERFSAEFPKEGPSILRIQQVVRGDSAAYFCASSLKQGEAFFGQGTRLTVV.

This clone is a singleton in its sample. The chain is built from TRBV28 and TRBJ1-5, with a tentative D call TRBD1 (5 bases). CDR3 size: 14 residues. The V end was cut by 3 bases, the J end by 3 bases, with 9 bases between. The germline V gene encodes CDR1 MDHEN and CDR2 SYDVKM. The CDR3 loop is CASSFPGDNQPQHF. As DNA, the CDR3 is TGTGCCAGCAGTTTTCCGGGGGACAATCAGCCCCAGCATTTT.

V gene TRBV28 combines with J gene TRBJ2-3, with TRBD1 identical over 9 bases. The CDR3 runs to 15 residues. V lost 5 bases to trimming and J lost 7 bases; unmatched junction nucleotides: 10. CDR1 MDHEN and CDR2 SYDVKM come from the germline V gene. The DNA of the CDR3 is TGTGCCAGCAGTAAACTGACGACAGGGGGAAATACGCAGTATTTT. Its protein product is CASSKLTTGGNTQYF.

The chain has TRBV28 and TRBJ2-1; the match to TRBD1 covers 8 bases. Germline V CDR1 and CDR2: MDHEN, SYDVKM. With 6 bases clipped from V and 4 bases from J, the junction kept 8 bases outside the gene matches. This CDR3 has 15 residues. The CDR3 region has the DNA TGTGCCAGCAGAATTGGGGACAGGTCTTACAATGAGCAGTTCTTC. Residues: CASRIGDRSYNEQFF.

The V call is TRBV3-1 (or the pseudogene TRBV3-2), the J call TRBJ2-1; 11 positions match TRBD2. There are 19 residues in the CDR3. Germline V gene data show CDR1 as LGHDT and CDR2 as YNNKEL (reference sequence). Trimming at V came to 6 bases and at J to 0 bases, leaving 13 bases not matched to a gene. This chain's CDR3 is CASSRDPTSGGSSYNEQFF. As DNA, the CDR3 is TGTGCCAGCAGTCGGGATCCTACTAGCGGGGGAAGCTCCTACAATGAGCAGTTCTTC.

The chain carries TRBV27 and TRBJ2-3; 12 bases map to TRBD2. The J segment lost 6 bases and the V segment lost 2 bases, leaving 3 bases of the junction unmatched. Germline-derived CDR1 and CDR2 are MNHEY and SMNVEV (reference sequence). The CDR3 covers 15 residues. CDR3 DNA: TGTGCCAGCAGTTTAGGGACTAGCGGGTATGATACGCAGTATTTT. This translates into CASSLGTSGYDTQYF.

V gene TRBV6-5 combines with J gene TRBJ2-6; D perhaps matches TRBD1 (5 bases). V was trimmed by 4 bases and J by 0 bases, leaving 7 bases between them. Per germline, CDR1 MNHEY and CDR2 SVGAGI. This CDR3 has 15 residues. The CDR3 region is CASSFRGSGANVLTF. The CDR3 DNA is TGTGCCAGCAGTTTTAGGGGCTCTGGGGCCAACGTCCTGACTTTC.

The chain has TRBV4-1 and TRBJ1-5; D unclear. The ends were cut back, 3 bases at V and 4 bases at J, with 13 bases in the middle. The CDR3 runs to 15 residues. Germline V gives CDR1 MGHRA, CDR2 YSYEKL. CDR3 nucleotides: TGCGCCAGCAGCCATGCCGGACTGATGAATCAGCCCCAGCATTTT. Its translation: CASSHAGLMNQPQHF.

The rearrangement uses TRBV20-1 and TRBJ2-7; D is unresolved. CDR3 length: 12 amino acids. Per the germline V gene, CDR1 is DFQATT and CDR2 is SNEGSKA (reference sequence). Deletions cut 3 bases from V and 2 bases from J, with 8 bases between. The DNA of the CDR3 is TGCAGTGCTAGTAACAGAGCCTACGAGCAGTACTTC. It is translated as CSASNRAYEQYF.

The table lists this clone with a count of one. The sample holds other DNA sequences that translate to the same CDR3. The chain joins TRBV27 to TRBJ2-7; 11 nucleotides match TRBD2. This CDR3 spans 15 amino acids. Per germline, CDR1 MNHEY and CDR2 SMNVEV (reference sequence). J lost 3 bases, V lost 2 bases, and 3 bases had no gene match. The CDR3: CASSLGTSGSYEQYF. The CDR3 region has the DNA TGTGCCAGCAGTTTAGGAACTAGCGGGAGCTACGAGCAGTACTTC.

This clone was observed a single time. The V call is TRBV7-3, the J call TRBJ1-4, with D hard to call. The length of the CDR3 is 13 residues. The germline V gene encodes CDR1 SGHTA and CDR2 FQGTGA. With 8 bases removed from V and 7 bases from J, the gap between germline ends came to 14 bases. The DNA for the CDR3 is TGTGCCAGCTCGGTGTCACGGGGTGAAAAACTGTTTTTT. Its translation: CASSVSRGEKLFF.

The rearrangement links TRBV6-6 to TRBJ2-2; TRBD2 matches at 7 bases. CDR1 is MNHNY and CDR2 is SVGAGI in the germline V gene (reference sequence). The junction had 2 bases not matched to a gene; V was cut back by 2 bases and J by 2 bases. The CDR3 has 15 residues. CDR3 amino acids: CASSYGGGNTGELFF. CDR3 DNA sequence: TGTGCCAGCAGTTACGGGGGGGGAAACACCGGGGAGCTGTTTTTT.

The CDR3 DNA follows: TGTGCCAGCAGCCAAGTAGCGGGTCTGAACACTGAAGCTTTCTTT. It is translated as CASSQVAGLNTEAFF. J is TRBJ1-1 and V is TRBV4-2; D ambiguous. The V end was cut by 1 base, the J end by 0 bases, with 9 bases between. This CDR3 comprises 15 residues. From germline, CDR1 is LGHNA and CDR2 YNFKEQ.

The chain links TRBV12-3 or TRBV12-4 to TRBJ1-2; 7 bases are shared with TRBD1. V dropped 8 bases and J dropped 10; count of bases not matched to a gene: 13. CDR3 length: 13 residues. CDR3 region: CASSLTGQVVYTF. CDR3 nucleotides: TGTGCCAGCTCACTGACCGGACAGGTTGTCTACACCTTC.